This is a list of T cell receptor beta chains from one sample in a study of blood T cells in healthy people across ages. TCRdb ran MiXCR on the 5' RACE reads and lists one entry per CDR3 protein. The data hold 1.5 million to 2 million distinct CDR3 sequences, with about 28% observed a single time. Sequencing was carried out using blood. These receptors were collected from a woman aged 30 to 39 in good health. CDR3s include the opening cysteine and the closing phenylalanine or tryptophan. A D gene is named only where the DNA matches it firmly. Rows give clone size only sometimes, using once, few, many, or a class for an expanded clone.

clone size	V gene	J gene	D gene	CDR3 DNA	CDR3 protein
-	TRBV7-9	TRBJ1-2	-	TGTGCCAGCAGCTTAGACGAGGGAGGCTATGGCTACACCTTC	CASSLDEGGYGYTF
-	TRBV12-3/TRBV12-4	TRBJ1-6	-	TGTGCCAGCAGTTTCTCGCTTTCGGGGGCTAGCTCATATAATTCACCCCTCCACTTT	CASSFSLSGASSYNSPLHF
-	TRBV11-2	TRBJ2-3	TRBD2	TGTGCCAGCAGCACCCGGGAGGACCAATCAGATACGCAGTATTTT	CASSTREDQSDTQYF
few	TRBV29-1	TRBJ2-5	TRBD2	TGCAGCGCCTGCCCGGGACTAGCGGCAGTAGGGACCCAGTACTTC	CSACPGLAAVGTQYF
few	TRBV10-3	TRBJ1-4	-	TGTGCCATCAGTGAATTTAAGGGTGCAACTAATGAAAAACTGTTTTTT	CAISEFKGATNEKLFF
-	TRBV5-4	TRBJ2-7	TRBD2	TGTGCCAGCAGCTCGTCTAGCGGGAGACGGTTCGAGCAGTACTTC	CASSSSSGRRFEQYF
few	TRBV29-1	TRBJ2-3	-	TGCAGCGTTGTGGGGAGCCCAGGTGGGACAGATACGCAGTATTTT	CSVVGSPGGTDTQYF
few	TRBV6-2/TRBV6-3	TRBJ1-2	-	TGTGCCAGCAGTTTCGGAAGGGTGTATGGCTACACCTTC	CASSFGRVYGYTF
many	TRBV20-1	TRBJ2-3	TRBD2	TGCAGTGCTACGAGACTAGCGGCCCTCACAGATACGCAGTATTTT	CSATRLAALTDTQYF
many	TRBV5-5	TRBJ1-1	TRBD1	TGTGCCAGCAGCTTGTCCAGGGGGGGCACTGAAGCTTTCTTT	CASSLSRGGTEAFF
many	TRBV2	TRBJ1-2	-	TGTGCCAGCTCAGGCGGGGCCGACTATGGCTACACCTTC	CASSGGADYGYTF
-	TRBV29-1	TRBJ2-1	-	TGCAGCGTTGATTCCGGGACTCCCTACAATGAGCAGTTCTTC	CSVDSGTPYNEQFF
few	TRBV28	TRBJ1-2	TRBD1	TGTGCCAGCAGTTCCGGGACAGGAGTCTACACCTTC	CASSSGTGVYTF
-	TRBV18	TRBJ2-7	TRBD2	TGTGCCAGCTCACCCGCGGGGGTTAGCAGATACGAGCAGTACTTC	CASSPAGVSRYEQYF
many	TRBV20-1	TRBJ2-5	-	TGCAGTGCTACTCTCCAAGAGACCCAGTACTTC	CSATLQETQYF
-	TRBV9	TRBJ2-3	TRBD2	TGTGCCAGCAGCCGGCGGCTAGCGGGGGTCCATACGCAGTATTTT	CASSRRLAGVHTQYF
many	TRBV20-1	TRBJ2-5	-	TGCAGTGCTAGCACACAGTACCAAGAGACCCAGTACTTC	CSASTQYQETQYF
many	TRBV29-1	TRBJ2-1	TRBD1	TGCAGCGTGAAGGCGGACAGGCAGTTCGCGGGCGTGTACAATGAGCAGTTCTTC	CSVKADRQFAGVYNEQFF